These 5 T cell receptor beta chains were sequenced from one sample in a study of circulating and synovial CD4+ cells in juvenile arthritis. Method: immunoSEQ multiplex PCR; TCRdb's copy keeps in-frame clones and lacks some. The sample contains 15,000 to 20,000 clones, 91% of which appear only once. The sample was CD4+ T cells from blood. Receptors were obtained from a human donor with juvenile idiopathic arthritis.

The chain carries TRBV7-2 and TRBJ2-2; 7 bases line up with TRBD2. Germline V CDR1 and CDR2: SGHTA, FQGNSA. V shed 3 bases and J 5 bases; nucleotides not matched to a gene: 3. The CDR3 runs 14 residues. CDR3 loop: CASSFGLDTGELFF. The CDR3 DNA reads TGTGCCAGCAGCTTCGGACTAGATACCGGGGAGCTGTTTTTT. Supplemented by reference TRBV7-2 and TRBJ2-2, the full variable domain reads GAGVSQSPSNKVTEKGKDVELRCDPISGHTALYWYRQSLGQGLEFLIYFQGNSAPDKSGLPSDRFSAERTGGSVSTLTIQRTQQEDSAVYLCASSFGLDTGELFFGEGSRLTVL.

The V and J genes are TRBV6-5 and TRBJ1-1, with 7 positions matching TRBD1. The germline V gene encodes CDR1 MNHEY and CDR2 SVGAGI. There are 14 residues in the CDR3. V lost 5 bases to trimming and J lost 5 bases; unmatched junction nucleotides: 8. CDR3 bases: TGTGCCAGCAGTGTCCAGAGACAGGGTACTGAAGCTTTCTTT. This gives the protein CASSVQRQGTEAFF.

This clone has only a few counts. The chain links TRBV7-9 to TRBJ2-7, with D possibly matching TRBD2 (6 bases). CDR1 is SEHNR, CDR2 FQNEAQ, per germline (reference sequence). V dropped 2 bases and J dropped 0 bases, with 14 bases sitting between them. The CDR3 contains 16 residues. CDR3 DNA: TGTGCCAGCAGCTTAACCCCGGGACTGGTCTCCTACGAGCAGTACTTC. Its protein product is CASSLTPGLVSYEQYF.

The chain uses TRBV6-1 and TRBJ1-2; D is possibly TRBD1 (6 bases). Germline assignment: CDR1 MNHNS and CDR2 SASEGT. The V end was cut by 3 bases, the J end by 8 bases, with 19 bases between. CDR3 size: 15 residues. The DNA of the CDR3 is TGTGCCAGCAGTGATCAGGGCAGGGGTTCTGGGGGCTACACCTTC. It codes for CASSDQGRGSGGYTF.

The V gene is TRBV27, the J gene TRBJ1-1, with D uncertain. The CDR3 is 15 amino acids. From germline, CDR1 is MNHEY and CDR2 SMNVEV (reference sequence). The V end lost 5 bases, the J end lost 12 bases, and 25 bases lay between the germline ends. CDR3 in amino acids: CASSMIRRALALTFF. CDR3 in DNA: TGTGCCAGCAGTATGATCCGGAGGGCCCTGGCTCTAACTTTCTTT.